This T cell receptor beta chain stems from a study of blood T cell repertoires in COVID-19 (TCRdb year 2020). For the study in its entirety: Samples from collaborators originated in the United States, Italy and Spain and spanned both the acute and convalescent phases of COVID-19. The material from the prospective study consisted of cDNA or gDNA derived from T cells, B-cell-depleted T cells, or PBMCs. Subjects who had been exposed to COVID-19, were actively infected with it, or had recovered from it provided the deeply sampled blood TCRbeta repertoires that made up the dataset. The repertoires were released in a freely available public database meant as a resource for research on the immune response to SARS-CoV-2. Samples came from the ongoing ImmuneRACE study (first 160 participants) plus 1,254 subjects from 6 global collaborators. A de-identified subject ID, COVID-19 status, age in years and sex were almost always included in the sample metadata. Where available, HLA class I and class II types were obtained from metadata supplied by the sample provider rather than from assay-based typing. Beyond this particular receptor, the publication reports: How much clinical and demographic metadata was included differed by source and by participant, and the metadata was provided uncurated.

In the prospective study, participants were about 18 to 95 years old, resided in about 25 geographic areas of the United States, and were enrolled through a virtual design. To assign participants to cohorts, the prospective study relied on clinical history that participants themselves reported in a screening survey and a study questionnaire. In the prospective study, whole blood, serum and a nasopharyngeal or oropharyngeal swab were collected from each participant by mobile phlebotomists. Prospective study participants could optionally give additional blood draws and questionnaires over an approximately two-month period. Before DNA extraction, prospective study blood samples were shipped either frozen or at room temperature. TCRbeta CDR3 regions were amplified from genomic DNA by means of the immunoSEQ Assay, a bias-controlled multiplex PCR. The published analysis was carried out like this. The number of nucleated cells in each sample was estimated by amplification of reference gene primers within the assay. Sequence reads were collapsed and filtered to measure the absolute abundance of every unique TCRbeta CDR3 rearrangement. For each sample, productive Simpson clonality was calculated as the square root of Simpson's diversity index across productive rearrangements. What TCRdb holds here is the immuneACCESS table cut down to in-frame rearrangements. Part of the clones is not present; checked against another copy, under half of the missing clones reflect an unresolved V gene, and the others are unexplained. Clone size and V and J calls were adopted from that table, with D and trimming inferred from the DNA. Counted in this sample were 150,000 or so clones; approximately 81% of them appeared once. In total, the top ten clones hold around 6% of the sample.

Spanning cysteine to phenylalanine, the CDR3 consists of 19 amino acids. This entry keeps only the CDR3 DNA: 57 bases, framed from base 1. Trimming takes 2 bases off V and 0 bases off J; junction bases not matched to a gene: 12. The germline V gene (reference sequence) sets CDR1 to SEHNR and CDR2 to FQNEAQ. In regard to this clone: What antigen it recognizes has not been identified. Per-base qualities were not stored, and no clone one base away is much larger.

This chain joins TRBV7-9 to TRBJ2-1; TRBD2 aligns with 8 central bases. The sequencing input was PBMCs or T cells enriched from blood (not recorded which). The origin of this receptor is a middle-aged woman with acute COVID-19. The CDR3 region reads CASSLKARTSLSSYNEQFF. The DNA is TGTGCCAGCAGCTTAAAGGCCCGGACTAGCCTGAGCTCCTACAATGAGCAGTTCTTC.